This T cell receptor (beta chain) was retrieved from a study of T cell changes during pregnancy in multiple sclerosis. Using immunoSEQ multiplex PCR, the repertoire was profiled, and TCRdb retains in-frame clones only, with some absent. The data hold 20,000 or so clones, with 75% to 90% observed a single time. Germline V gene lookup returns CDR1 SGDLS and CDR2 YYNGEE. Trimming took 0 bases from V and 4 from J, leaving 8 bases between them. This CDR3 is 15 amino acids long. This sequence was found in a female donor in good health, enrolled as a control in a pregnancy study. Sequencing was performed on CD8+ T cells from peripheral blood mononuclear cells, taken in the third trimester of pregnancy. V and J are TRBV9 and TRBJ1-6; D perhaps matches TRBD1 (5 bases). The CDR3 bases are TGTGCCAGCAGCGTAGATCAGGGATATAATTCACCCCTCCACTTT. This encodes CASSVDQGYNSPLHF. The complete variable domain, with remaining parts taken from reference TRBV9 and TRBJ1-6, reads DSGVTQTPKHLITATGQRVTLRCSPRSGDLSVYWYQQSLDQGLQFLIQYYNGEERAKGNILERFSAQQFPDLHSELNLSSLELGDSALYFCASSVDQGYNSPLHFGNGTRLTVT.